The 14 T cell receptor beta chains below were found in one sample sequenced in a study of T-cell reconstitution after alpha-beta-depleted transplantation in children. TCRbeta library construction was performed incorporating unique molecular identifiers. TCRdb itself ran the PCR reads through MiXCR, one entry per CDR3 protein. Here the sample spans 100,000 to 130,000 distinct CDR3 sequences, around 6.4% being singletons. Sequenced here: PBMCs, mostly from graft donor cells, sampled 360 days after TCRalphabeta/CD19-depleted stem cell transplant. The receptors here all came from a male patient aged 2 to 9 who had a stem cell transplant for acute lymphoblastic leukemia, so the T cells may come from the graft donor.

The chain recombines TRBV12-5 with TRBJ2-1; 7 positions match TRBD2. Losses at the gene ends were 1 base for V and 3 bases for J; bases not matched to a gene: 3. CDR1 is LGHNT and CDR2 is FRNRAP in the germline V gene. The CDR3 contains 15 residues. In nucleotides, the CDR3 is TGTGCTAGTGGTTTGGGGCTAGCGGACTACAATGAGCAGTTCTTC. It codes for CASGLGLADYNEQFF.

The V gene is TRBV4-2, the J gene TRBJ1-2; 7 positions match TRBD1. CDR3 length: 14 amino acids. Trimming cost V 4 bases and J 2 bases; bases outside gene matches: 4. Germline CDR1 reads LGHNA; CDR2 reads YNFKEQ. The CDR3 region is CASSRPDRNYGYTF. In DNA form, the CDR3 reads TGTGCCAGCAGCCGACCGGACAGGAACTATGGCTACACCTTC.

The chain is built from TRBV9 and TRBJ1-6, with D possibly matching TRBD1 (5 bases). CDR1 and CDR2 from the germline V gene are SGDLS and YYNGEE. The CDR3 loop spans 15 amino acids. Trimming removed 4 bases at V and 3 bases at J, with 11 bases between. The DNA of the CDR3 is TGTGCCAGCAGCTTAACGGGGCTCTATAATTCACCCCTCCACTTT. It is translated as CASSLTGLYNSPLHF.

This clonotype was counted between two and nine times. The chain is built from TRBV6-2 or TRBV6-3 and TRBJ2-3; D perhaps matches TRBD1 (6 bases). Germline V gene sequence: CDR1 MNHEY, CDR2 SVGEGT. The CDR3 totals 13 residues. V gave up 0 bases and J gave up 10 bases, with 11 bases separating them. The DNA of the CDR3 is TGTGCCAGCAGTTACTCGACAGGTCACCCGCAGTATTTT. Amino acids: CASSYSTGHPQYF.

This clonotype was observed a handful of times. This sequence joins TRBV27 and TRBJ2-2; D not resolved. Germline assignment: CDR1 MNHEY and CDR2 SMNVEV (reference sequence). CDR3 length equals 11 residues. Trimming cost V 4 bases and J 7 bases, with 4 bases left between them. CDR3 in amino acids: CASSSGGELFF. The CDR3 DNA reads as TGTGCCAGCAGTTCAGGCGGGGAGCTGTTTTTT.

V and J are TRBV3-1 and TRBJ2-5, with D uncertain. The CDR3 extends over 15 amino acids. CDR1 is LGHDT, CDR2 YNNKEL, per germline (reference sequence). V was pared by 6 bases and J by 1 base, with 15 bases between. The CDR3 here is CASRLLGSVQETQYF. The CDR3 bases are TGTGCCAGCAGGTTGTTGGGATCGGTCCAAGAGACCCAGTACTTC.

This clonotype showed up many times. The chain couples TRBV2 to TRBJ1-5; the D gene is possibly TRBD1 (6 bases). Germline V gene lookup returns CDR1 SNHLY and CDR2 FYNNEI. CDR3 length: 14 amino acids. Between the trimmed V and J ends, which lost 4 bases and 4 bases, there was a span of 11 bases. CDR3 coding DNA: TGTGCCAGCAGTGCGGACAGCCCTAATCAGCCCCAGCATTTT. Translation gives CASSADSPNQPQHF. Supplemented by reference TRBV2 and TRBJ1-5, the full variable domain reads EPEVTQTPSHQVTQMGQEVILRCVPISNHLYFYWYRQILGQKVEFLVSFYNNEISEKSEIFDDQFSVERPDGSNFTLKIRSTKLEDSAMYFCASSADSPNQPQHFGDGTRLSIL.

J is TRBJ2-1 and V is TRBV7-2; the match to TRBD2 covers 8 bases. The V gene's germline CDR1 is SGHTA and CDR2 FQGNSA. J was trimmed by 3 bases and V by 9 bases; bases with no gene match: 7. The CDR3 spans 14 residues. The CDR3 DNA sequence: TGTGCCAGTGTGCAGCGGGGGCTCTACAATGAGCAGTTCTTC. This codes for CASVQRGLYNEQFF. The full variable domain, with the rest looked up from reference TRBV7-2 and TRBJ2-1, is GAGVSQSPSNKVTEKGKDVELRCDPISGHTALYWYRQSLGQGLEFLIYFQGNSAPDKSGLPSDRFSAERTGGSVSTLTIQRTQQEDSAVYLCASVQRGLYNEQFFGPGTRLTVL.

This clonotype has a count of ten or more. The J gene is TRBJ1-1, the V gene TRBV29-1, with D uncertain. Germline CDR1 and CDR2: SQVTM and ANQGSEA. V gave up 3 bases and J gave up 2 bases, with 10 bases separating them. The CDR3 has 13 amino acids. The DNA of the CDR3 is TGCAGCGTTGATTTTTTAATTAACACTGAAGCTTTCTTT. Translating gives CSVDFLINTEAFF.

A few counts support this clonotype. V usage is TRBV18 and J usage is TRBJ2-2; D may be TRBD1 (6 bases). Germline V gene data show CDR1 as KGHSH and CDR2 as LQKENI. Between the trimmed V and J ends, which lost 1 base and 6 bases, there was a span of 6 bases. The CDR3 length is 13 residues. CDR3 DNA: TGTGCCAGCTCACCACAGGGGGCCGGGGAGCTGTTTTTT. Its protein product is CASSPQGAGELFF.

The gene calls are TRBV3-1 and TRBJ2-3, with 11 bases matching TRBD2. The CDR3 runs to 18 residues. V shed 10 bases and J 0 bases; nucleotides not matched to a gene: 15. CDR1 is LGHDT, CDR2 YNNKEL, per germline (reference sequence). Written as DNA, the CDR3 is TGTGCCATCTGTTTTAGGCCTAGCGGGGGGACTAGCACAGATACGCAGTATTTT. Amino acids: CAICFRPSGGTSTDTQYF.

This chain joins TRBV9 and TRBJ2-1; 7 nucleotides line up with TRBD2. Per the germline V gene, CDR1 is SGDLS and CDR2 is YYNGEE. CDR3 length: 14 residues. J gave up 8 bases and V 0 bases, and 5 bases lay outside the gene matches. The CDR3 DNA is TGTGCCAGCAGCGTAGGCGGGAGAGGCGATGAGCAGTTCTTC. Translation: CASSVGGRGDEQFF. Together with reference TRBV9 and TRBJ2-1, the CDR3 gives the full variable domain: DSGVTQTPKHLITATGQRVTLRCSPRSGDLSVYWYQQSLDQGLQFLIQYYNGEERAKGNILERFSAQQFPDLHSELNLSSLELGDSALYFCASSVGGRGDEQFFGPGTRLTVL.

This clonotype was picked up many times. This chain joins TRBV5-6 and TRBJ2-4, with 7 bases matching TRBD1. The ends lost 1 base at V and 8 bases at J; junction bases unmatched: 9. Germline V gene data show CDR1 as SGHDT and CDR2 as YYEEEE. The CDR3 runs to 15 residues. The CDR3 sequence: CASSLTLGTGDIQYF. In DNA, the CDR3 is TGTGCCAGCAGCTTGACACTAGGAACAGGGGACATTCAGTACTTC.

This clonotype was recorded many times. The chain couples TRBV29-1 to TRBJ2-1, with D maybe TRBD1 (6 bases). V lost 0 bases, J lost 6 bases, and 18 bases lay in between. The germline V gene has CDR1 SQVTM and CDR2 ANQGSEA. CDR3 length: 16 residues. As DNA, the CDR3 is TGCAGCGTTGAAGATCTTGAACAGGGTTACGGCAATGAGCAGTTCTTC. Its translation is CSVEDLEQGYGNEQFF.